The 28 T cell receptor beta chains below were found in one sample sequenced in a study of a mutant IDH1 vaccine in newly diagnosed glioma (TCRdb year 2021). Explained via the paper, the time point label denotes: week 35, safety follow-up. Each vaccine dose, consisting of 300 ug of a 20-mer mutant IDH1 peptide in Montanide, was administered subcutaneously with topical imiquimod. No antigen has been assigned to these receptors. Receptors were amplified or captured by the immunoSEQ multiplex PCR assay. Entries here come from immuneACCESS through TCRdb and include only in-frame sequences with V and J called. Some clones fail to appear in such tables; in the studies checked, an unresolved V gene covers under half of the shortfall, and the cause of the remainder is unknown. The sample table holds tens of thousands of clones, of which about 76% were seen once. Jointly, the top ten make up 6.5% to 9.5% of the sample.

The specimen comprised PBMCs, sampled from a glioma patient whose treatment included an IDH1 peptide vaccine. All receptors come from a man aged 50 or older with glioma.

V is TRBV4-1 and J is TRBJ2-1; tentative D call: TRBD2 (6 bases). V shed 4 bases and J shed 2 bases, with 12 bases lying between them. The CDR3 has 15 residues. CDR1 MGHRA and CDR2 YSYEKL come from the germline V gene. As DNA, the CDR3 is TGCGCCAGCAGCCGCGGGACGGATACCTACAATGAGCAGTTCTTC. This translates into CASSRGTDTYNEQFF.

The rearrangement uses TRBV2 and TRBJ2-1, with D tentatively TRBD2 (5 bases). The ends were cut back, 1 base at V and 6 bases at J, with 10 bases in the middle. CDR3 size: 14 residues. Germline CDR1 and CDR2: SNHLY and FYNNEI. The CDR3: CASSEGTPANEQFF. The CDR3, as DNA: TGTGCCAGCAGTGAAGGGACTCCGGCCAATGAGCAGTTCTTC.

The chain employs TRBV5-6 and TRBJ1-4; 9 positions agree with TRBD1. V shed 2 bases, J shed 4 bases, and the junction held 9 bases outside the gene matches. The germline V gene has CDR1 SGHDT and CDR2 YYEEEE. The CDR3 spans 17 residues. The CDR3 coding sequence is TGTGCCAGCAGCTTACTCCCGACGGGACAGGGTAATGAAAAACTGTTTTTT. Translation: CASSLLPTGQGNEKLFF.

This rearrangement joins TRBV15 to TRBJ2-7; 12 nucleotides match TRBD2. Trimming removed 2 bases from V and 5 bases from J; junction bases left unmatched: 4. The CDR3 length is 15 residues. The germline V gene has CDR1 LNHNV and CDR2 YYDKDF (reference sequence). In DNA form, the CDR3 reads TGTGCCACCAGCAGATCAAGACTAGCGGGGGACGAGCAGTACTTC. Protein product: CATSRSRLAGDEQYF.

V gene TRBV29-1 combines with J gene TRBJ1-1; D call uncertain. The CDR3 extends over 12 amino acids. Germline CDR1 SQVTM, CDR2 ANQGSEA. The V end lost 2 bases, the J end lost 13 bases, and 17 bases lay between the germline ends. CDR3 in amino acids: CSVESGGSGGFF. As DNA, the CDR3 is TGCAGCGTTGAAAGTGGTGGCTCCGGTGGTTTCTTT.

This chain connects TRBV7-2 to TRBJ1-2; D gene unclear. Trimming cost V 5 bases and J 8 bases, with 15 bases left between them. The CDR3 runs 13 residues. Germline CDR1 SGHTA, CDR2 FQGNSA. The CDR3 DNA is TGTGCCAGCAGCCCGAATTTGTACCTCGGCTACACCTTC. Residues: CASSPNLYLGYTF.

This sequence joins TRBV4-2 and TRBJ1-2; D is possibly TRBD1 (6 bases). In germline, CDR1 is LGHNA, CDR2 YNFKEQ. This CDR3 has 13 residues. Trimming removed 1 base at V and 9 bases at J, with 12 bases between. CDR3 nucleotide sequence: TGTGCCAGCAGCCAAGGCGAAGGGGGGAGCTACACCTTC. Its translation: CASSQGEGGSYTF.

The CDR3 is CASSKTGGSTDTQYF. The CDR3 bases are TGTGCCAGCAGCAAAACAGGAGGCAGCACAGATACGCAGTATTTT. The chain uses TRBV7-2 and TRBJ2-3; D possibly uses TRBD1 or TRBD2 (5 bases each). Germline V gives CDR1 SGHTA, CDR2 FQGNSA. The CDR3 covers 15 residues. V was clipped by 5 bases and J by 0 bases, with 12 bases between them.

Remarks on this clone: No conserved phenylalanine or tryptophan is present at the end of the CDR3, so a read error is the likely explanation. The DNA is left out, because the CDR3 cannot be placed on it with certainty; the CDR3 is given as TCRdb lists it. The chain links TRBV5-3 to TRBJ1-1. TRBV5-3 is an ORF, with its function uncertain. The CDR3 length equals 10 residues, ends included. The CDR3 sequence: CARSPGNGTG.

This sequence joins TRBV29-1 and TRBJ2-2; D is uncertain. Germline CDR1 and CDR2: SQVTM and ANQGSEA. The CDR3 extends over 11 amino acids. V dropped 7 bases and J dropped 1 base, with 4 bases sitting between them. The chain's CDR3 is CSGLNTGELFF. CDR3 bases: TGCAGCGGCCTGAACACCGGGGAGCTGTTTTTT.

This chain joins TRBV5-6 and TRBJ2-7; tentatively, D is TRBD1 or TRBD2 (5 bases each). There are 14 residues in the CDR3. Germline V CDR1 and CDR2: SGHDT, YYEEEE. The V and J ends lost 5 bases and 4 bases respectively, with 16 bases between them. The CDR3 bases are TGTGCCAGCAGTACAGGACTGGGAAATTACGAGCAGTACTTC. Protein: CASSTGLGNYEQYF.

The chain joins TRBV5-5 to TRBJ1-3; D unclear. This CDR3 has 17 amino acids. Trimming removed 4 bases at V and 0 bases at J, with 17 bases between. Germline V lookup: CDR1 SGHKS, CDR2 YYEKEE (reference sequence). CDR3 in DNA: TGTGCCAGCAGCGCCGGAGCCCGGATATTCTCTGGAAACACCATATATTTT. Translating gives CASSAGARIFSGNTIYF.

The chain joins TRBV28 to TRBJ1-5; D is unclear. Germline CDR1 reads MDHEN; CDR2 reads SYDVKM. The CDR3 is 14 residues long. V was shortened by 8 bases and J by 4 bases, with 15 bases between the two germline ends. The CDR3 coding sequence is TGTGCCAGCGGATCAAGAGGGAGAAATCAGCCCCAGCATTTT. Its translation is CASGSRGRNQPQHF.

The J gene is TRBJ1-1, the V gene TRBV30; D ambiguous. The CDR3 is 13 residues long. Germline V gives CDR1 GTSNPN, CDR2 SVGIG (reference sequence). V was pared by 0 bases and J by 4 bases, with 9 bases between. The CDR3 DNA sequence: TGTGCCTGGAGTGTACTGAGGAGCACTGAAGCTTTCTTT. Encoded protein: CAWSVLRSTEAFF.

The J gene is TRBJ2-2, the V gene TRBV29-1, with a tentative D call TRBD2 (6 bases). V was trimmed by 7 bases and J by 8 bases, leaving 11 bases between them. Germline V gene lookup returns CDR1 SQVTM and CDR2 ANQGSEA. The CDR3 consists of 11 residues. This CDR3 reads CSAGAFGELFF. DNA of the CDR3: TGCAGCGCGGGAGCCTTTGGGGAGCTGTTTTTT.

The chain carries TRBV18 and TRBJ1-2; 8 bases are a match to TRBD1. Germline assignment: CDR1 KGHSH and CDR2 LQKENI. The CDR3 totals 16 residues. The V segment lost 3 bases and the J segment 3 bases; nucleotides outside the gene matches: 9. The CDR3 DNA sequence: TGTGCCAGCTCACCCGGGGGGACAGGAAACCACTATGGCTACACCTTC. It encodes CASSPGGTGNHYGYTF.

The chain is built from TRBV29-1 and TRBJ2-6; D perhaps matches TRBD2 (5 bases). The germline CDR1 and CDR2 sequences are SQVTM and ANQGSEA. CDR3 length equals 16 residues. V lost 8 bases and J lost 1, with 18 bases in between. CDR3 amino acids: CSILEWGASGANVLTF. In DNA, the CDR3 is TGCAGCATACTCGAGTGGGGAGCTTCTGGGGCCAACGTCCTGACTTTC.

The chain links TRBV7-3 to TRBJ2-2; no firm D call. Germline-derived CDR1 and CDR2 are SGHTA and FQGTGA. The CDR3 loop spans 14 amino acids. Trimming shortened V by 2 bases and J by 7 bases, and 11 bases separated the two germline ends. The DNA of the CDR3 is TGTGCCAGCAGCTTACGAAGTTCGGACGGGGAGCTGTTTTTT. Its translation is CASSLRSSDGELFF.

The chain uses TRBV5-6 and TRBJ1-2; 12 bases align to TRBD1. Germline V gene sequence: CDR1 SGHDT, CDR2 YYEEEE. J lost 3 bases, V lost 4 bases, and 4 bases had no gene match. This CDR3 has 15 amino acids. CDR3 nucleotides: TGTGCCAGCAGCCCCGGGACAGGGGGCGACTATGGCTACACCTTC. Translated, it gives CASSPGTGGDYGYTF.

V usage is TRBV14 and J usage is TRBJ2-2, with D possibly matching TRBD1 (6 bases). Germline V gives CDR1 SGHDN, CDR2 FVKESK. This CDR3 contains 14 residues. Trimming stripped 4 bases from V and 7 bases from J, with 13 bases between. DNA of the CDR3: TGTGCCAGCAGCCGGTTTGGGGGCAACGGGGAGCTGTTTTTT. It specifies CASSRFGGNGELFF. The complete variable domain, with remaining parts taken from reference TRBV14 and TRBJ2-2, reads EAGVTQFPSHSVIEKGQTVTLRCDPISGHDNLYWYRRVMGKEIKFLLHFVKESKQDESGMPNNRFLAERTGGTYSTLKVQPAELEDSGVYFCASSRFGGNGELFFGEGSRLTVL.

The gene calls are TRBV7-7 and TRBJ2-5; D possibly corresponds to TRBD1 (6 bases). Trimming removed 8 bases from V and 1 base from J, with 11 bases in between. Germline V gives CDR1 SSHAT, CDR2 FNYEAQ (reference sequence). This CDR3 is 13 amino acids long. The CDR3 protein is CASAGTLQETQYF. The CDR3 coding sequence is TGTGCCAGCGCCGGGACACTCCAAGAGACCCAGTACTTC. The full variable domain, completed using reference TRBV7-7 and TRBJ2-5, is GAGVSQSPRYKVTKRGQDVTLRCDPISSHATLYWYQQALGQGPEFLTYFNYEAQPDKSGLPSDRFSAERPEGSISTLTIQRTEQRDSAMYRCASAGTLQETQYFGPGTRLLVL.

The rearrangement uses TRBV29-1 and TRBJ2-1, with D perhaps matching TRBD1 or TRBD2 (6 bases each). CDR1 and CDR2 from the germline V gene are SQVTM and ANQGSEA. The CDR3 is 11 residues long. V was clipped by 5 bases and J by 14 bases, with 16 bases between them. CDR3 coding DNA: TGCAGCGTTCCCCTAAAGGGGGAGGAGTTCTTC. Translating it yields CSVPLKGEEFF.

The CDR3 DNA reads as TGTGCCAGCAGCCAAGCTGGGGAGGGGGCAACTGAAGCTTTCTTT. It specifies CASSQAGEGATEAFF. The genes are TRBV4-2 and TRBJ1-1; the match to TRBD1 covers 7 bases. CDR1 is LGHNA, CDR2 YNFKEQ, per germline. This CDR3 comprises 15 residues. J lost 5 bases, V lost 1 base, and 7 bases had no gene match.

V gene TRBV5-6 combines with J gene TRBJ1-2, with 8 bases fitting TRBD1. This CDR3 contains 15 residues. Germline CDR1 is SGHDT and CDR2 is YYEEEE. V was clipped by 2 bases and J by 8 bases; unmatched bases: 11. CDR3 coding DNA: TGTGCCAGCAGCTTCGGACAGGGTGGTAAGCGGGGCTACACCTTC. It encodes CASSFGQGGKRGYTF.

The CDR3 nucleotides read TGCGCCAGCAGCTTAAGGGGGAAGGTAGGCACAGATACGCAGTATTTT. Translation gives CASSLRGKVGTDTQYF. The chain employs TRBV10-1 and TRBJ2-3; possibly TRBD1 for D (6 bases). CDR1 is WNHNN and CDR2 is SYGVQD in the germline V gene (reference sequence). V shed 6 bases and J shed 1 base, with 17 bases lying between them. This CDR3 region has 16 residues.

The rearrangement joins TRBV6-5 to TRBJ1-2; possibly TRBD1 for D (6 bases). From germline, CDR1 is MNHEY and CDR2 SVGAGI. The CDR3 is made up of 14 amino acids. Trimming removed 3 bases from V and 3 bases from J, with 11 bases in between. The DNA of the CDR3 is TGTGCCAGCAGTTATCTGGGACACCACTATGGCTACACCTTC. It specifies CASSYLGHHYGYTF.

This clone was detected a few times. V and J are TRBV27 and TRBJ1-1; maybe TRBD1 (5 bases). The CDR3 has 15 residues. V shed 6 bases and J shed 4 bases, with 18 bases lying between them. Germline CDR1 reads MNHEY; CDR2 reads SMNVEV (reference sequence). The CDR3 sequence: CASSEWPGTVTEAFF. Written as DNA, the CDR3 is TGTGCCAGCAGCGAATGGCCCGGGACGGTCACTGAAGCTTTCTTT.

The V call is TRBV7-9, the J call TRBJ1-6, with D tentatively TRBD1 (5 bases). Germline V CDR1 and CDR2: SEHNR, FQNEAQ (reference sequence). The V and J ends lost 5 bases and 7 bases respectively, with 15 bases between them. There are 15 residues in the CDR3. CDR3 protein: CASSPGQGGNSPLHF. As DNA, the CDR3 is TGTGCCAGCAGCCCCGGACAAGGAGGAAATTCACCCCTCCACTTT.